The 27 T cell receptor beta chains listed next were all sequenced from one sample in a study of spatial heterogeneity in lung cancer. Specified time point: sample taken at primary tumor resection. TCRdb ran MiXCR on the 5' RACE reads and lists one entry per CDR3 protein. The table lists about 40,000 distinct CDR3 sequences, about 5% of them singletons. This specimen consisted of PBMCs, obtained at surgery. These receptors were taken from a female donor with early-stage non-small cell lung cancer.

V gene TRBV12-3 or TRBV12-4 combines with J gene TRBJ2-1, with D unclear. The CDR3 is made up of 11 amino acids. Trimming left V 4 bases short and J 15 bases short, with 13 bases between. The CDR3 here is CASSWSDKRFF. The CDR3 DNA sequence: TGTGCCAGCAGTTGGAGCGACAAAAGGTTCTTC.

This clonotype has a count of ten or more. The rearrangement joins TRBV6-2 or TRBV6-3 to TRBJ1-1, with D unresolved. Germline assignment: CDR1 MNHEY and CDR2 SVGEGT. The CDR3 loop spans 13 amino acids. V was pared by 2 bases and J by 2 bases, with 6 bases between. The CDR3 coding sequence is TGTGCCAGCAGTTACCGACCCAACACTGAAGCTTTCTTT. Its protein is CASSYRPNTEAFF.

This chain joins TRBV2 and TRBJ2-4, with D perhaps being TRBD1 or TRBD2 (6 bases each). Germline V CDR1 and CDR2: SNHLY, FYNNEI. Trimming stripped 4 bases from V and 6 bases from J, with 19 bases between. There are 16 residues in the CDR3. The CDR3 sequence is CASSGGAGQYGNIQYF. The CDR3 coding sequence is TGTGCCAGCAGTGGGGGGGCCGGACAGTACGGAAACATTCAGTACTTC.

At least ten counts were recorded for this clonotype. The chain links TRBV3-1 to TRBJ2-1, with 8 bases that match TRBD2. CDR1 and CDR2 (germline): LGHDT, YNNKEL (reference sequence). V shed 1 base and J 10 bases; nucleotides not matched to a gene: 6. This CDR3 comprises 14 residues. The CDR3 DNA reads TGTGCCAGCAGCCAAGGCGCGGGGGGCCCGGAGCAGTTCTTC. Translation gives CASSQGAGGPEQFF.

This clonotype is categorized as medium-sized. The chain recombines TRBV15 with TRBJ1-2; 9 bases fit TRBD1. From germline, CDR1 is LNHNV and CDR2 YYDKDF (reference sequence). The length of the CDR3 is 15 residues. After removal of 5 bases from V and 8 bases from J, the junction contained 12 bases not matched to a gene. The CDR3 is CATSLDGGQGIGYTF. The CDR3, as DNA: TGTGCCACCAGCTTGGACGGGGGACAGGGAATAGGCTACACCTTC.

This clonotype was seen ten or more times. The chain couples TRBV20-1 to TRBJ1-3, with TRBD1 as a possible D gene (5 bases). Germline V CDR1 and CDR2: DFQATT, SNEGSKA (reference sequence). This CDR3 comprises 13 residues. V dropped 4 bases and J dropped 4 bases, with 11 bases sitting between them. CDR3 nucleotides: TGCAGTGCTACCTCAGGGTCCGGAAACACCATATATTTT. Translation: CSATSGSGNTIYF.

This chain links TRBV18 with TRBJ1-1, with a tentative D call TRBD1 (5 bases). Per germline, CDR1 KGHSH and CDR2 LQKENI. The CDR3 loop spans 13 amino acids. V dropped 5 bases and J dropped 5 bases, with 12 bases sitting between them. CDR3 residues: CASSSQVGTEAFF. The CDR3 nucleotides are TGTGCCAGCTCATCACAGGTCGGGACTGAAGCTTTCTTT.

Ten or more counts support this clonotype. V and J are TRBV4-2 and TRBJ2-3; D gene ambiguous. Germline CDR1 is LGHNA and CDR2 is YNFKEQ. The V end lost 0 bases, the J end lost 6 bases, and 10 bases lay between the germline ends. The CDR3 spans 14 residues. The CDR3 DNA reads TGTGCCAGCAGCCAAGAGGGAAGGACGGATACGCAGTATTTT. Its protein is CASSQEGRTDTQYF.

This clonotype was seen ten or more times. CDR3 nucleotide sequence: TGTGCCATCGTAGGAAGGGGGGTAGGCTACACCTTC. It translates to CAIVGRGVGYTF. This rearrangement joins TRBV12-3 or TRBV12-4 to TRBJ1-2; D perhaps matches TRBD1 (6 bases). V was pared by 10 bases and J by 8 bases, with 17 bases between. This CDR3 has 12 amino acids.

This clonotype was recorded many times. V usage is TRBV29-1 and J usage is TRBJ2-5; 7 bases align to TRBD2. With V trimmed by 7 bases and J by 4 bases, 6 bases remained unmatched. Per germline, CDR1 SQVTM and CDR2 ANQGSEA. The CDR3 loop spans 12 amino acids. CDR3 sequence reads: CSAGLVGETQYF. In DNA form, the CDR3 reads TGCAGCGCTGGACTAGTAGGAGAGACCCAGTACTTC.

At least ten counts were recorded for this clonotype. J is TRBJ1-1 and V is TRBV6-5; D uncertain. Germline V lookup: CDR1 MNHEY, CDR2 SVGAGI. V gave up 6 bases and J gave up 2 bases, with 10 bases separating them. CDR3 length: 13 amino acids. The DNA of the CDR3 is TGTGCCAGCAGCTCCTGGGCTAACACTGAAGCTTTCTTT. Protein sequence: CASSSWANTEAFF.

This clonotype was found many times. CDR3 DNA sequence: TGTGCCAGTAGTCGCCCGCGGGCAGGGACGACTATTGGCTACACCTTC. Encoded protein: CASSRPRAGTTIGYTF. The chain has TRBV19 and TRBJ1-2, with D possibly being TRBD1 (5 bases). This CDR3 is built from 16 residues. V lost 5 bases and J lost 7, with 23 bases in between. The V gene's germline CDR1 is LNHDA and CDR2 SQIVND (reference sequence).

This clonotype showed up just a few times. The DNA for the CDR3 is TGTGCCAGCAGTTACAATAATTCACCCCTCCACTTT. Its translation is CASSYNNSPLHF. The chain links TRBV2 to TRBJ1-6; no clear D gene. Germline V lookup: CDR1 SNHLY, CDR2 FYNNEI. The length of the CDR3 is 12 residues. Trimming pared 5 bases from V and 5 bases from J, leaving 4 bases between.

In this sample, this clonotype turned up many times. J is TRBJ2-7 and V is TRBV4-2; D ambiguous. Germline loops: CDR1 LGHNA, CDR2 YNFKEQ. The CDR3 contains 17 residues. Trimming stripped 0 bases from V and 4 bases from J, with 19 bases between. This CDR3 reads CASSQESTAERLYEQYF. CDR3 coding DNA: TGTGCCAGCAGCCAAGAAAGTACGGCGGAGCGACTTTACGAGCAGTACTTC.

The sample holds many counts of this clonotype. The J gene is TRBJ1-1, the V gene TRBV7-2, with 7 bases aligning to TRBD1. CDR1 and CDR2 from the germline V gene are SGHTA and FQGNSA. V dropped 3 bases and J dropped 8; count of bases not matched to a gene: 6. This CDR3 is built from 13 residues. The CDR3: CASSLRQGAEAFF. DNA for the CDR3: TGTGCCAGCAGCTTGCGACAGGGTGCGGAAGCTTTCTTT.

The chain carries TRBV6-5 and TRBJ2-1, with D tentatively TRBD1 or TRBD2 (5 bases each). V lost 0 bases to trimming and J lost 0 bases, with 12 bases between them. Germline CDR1 and CDR2: MNHEY and SVGAGI. This CDR3 spans 17 amino acids. This CDR3 reads CASSYSAGTSSYNEQFF. CDR3 sequence (DNA): TGTGCCAGCAGTTACTCGGCAGGGACGAGCTCCTACAATGAGCAGTTCTTC.

V gene TRBV25-1 combines with J gene TRBJ2-3, with 9 bases lining up with TRBD2. The germline V gene has CDR1 MGHDK and CDR2 SYGVNS. The length of the CDR3 is 14 residues. V lost 6 bases to trimming and J lost 2 bases; unmatched junction nucleotides: 3. Here the CDR3 DNA reads TGTGCCAGCAGAAGCGGGGGGTACACAGATACGCAGTATTTT. Its protein product is CASRSGGYTDTQYF.

This clonotype was seen ten or more times. J is TRBJ2-5 and V is TRBV10-3; D is perhaps TRBD1 or TRBD2 (7 bases each). Germline V gene data show CDR1 as ENHRY and CDR2 as SYGVKD. Deletions cut 3 bases from V and 4 bases from J, with 18 bases between. This CDR3 is built from 16 residues. CDR3 sequence (DNA): TGTGCCATCAGTGACCGCGGGCCAGGGGGGGGAGAGACCCAGTACTTC. It yields the protein CAISDRGPGGGETQYF.

This chain joins TRBV19 and TRBJ2-5; no reliable D call. The V and J ends lost 0 bases and 1 base respectively, with 6 bases between them. The CDR3 contains 14 residues. Germline CDR1 is LNHDA and CDR2 is SQIVND (reference sequence). The CDR3 sequence: CASSIDPLQETQYF. CDR3 coding DNA: TGTGCCAGTAGTATAGATCCGCTCCAAGAGACCCAGTACTTC. The variable domain in full, completed from reference TRBV19 and TRBJ2-5, reads DGGITQSPKYLFRKEGQNVTLSCEQNLNHDAMYWYRQDPGQGLRLIYYSQIVNDFQKGDIAEGYSVSREKKESFPLTVTSAQKNPTAFYLCASSIDPLQETQYFGPGTRLLVL.

This clonotype appeared many times. The rearrangement uses TRBV6-5 and TRBJ1-3, with 7 bases that match TRBD1. The CDR3 consists of 15 residues. J gave up 4 bases and V 2 bases, and 5 bases lay outside the gene matches. Looked up from germline, CDR1 is MNHEY and CDR2 is SVGAGI. For the CDR3, the DNA is TGTGCCAGCAGTTACGCCACAGGGGCGGGAAACACCATATATTTT. This translates into CASSYATGAGNTIYF.

In its sample, this clonotype was seen a few times. This chain links TRBV19 with TRBJ1-3; no reliable D call. The germline CDR1 and CDR2 sequences are LNHDA and SQIVND (reference sequence). With 5 bases removed from V and 2 bases from J, the gap between germline ends came to 13 bases. The CDR3 has 15 amino acids. This chain's CDR3 is CASSARSSPGNTIYF. CDR3 nucleotide sequence: TGTGCCAGTAGTGCCCGATCTAGTCCTGGAAACACCATATATTTT.

The V and J genes are TRBV9 and TRBJ1-2, with 9 bases identical to TRBD1. The CDR3 has 16 residues. The germline V gene has CDR1 SGDLS and CDR2 YYNGEE. The V segment lost 3 bases and the J segment 2 bases; nucleotides outside the gene matches: 8. In DNA form, the CDR3 reads TGTGCCAGCAGCGCTGGGGGACAGGGATGGAACTATGGCTACACCTTC. Amino acids: CASSAGGQGWNYGYTF. Full variable domain (rest looked up from reference TRBV9 and TRBJ1-2): DSGVTQTPKHLITATGQRVTLRCSPRSGDLSVYWYQQSLDQGLQFLIQYYNGEERAKGNILERFSAQQFPDLHSELNLSSLELGDSALYFCASSAGGQGWNYGYTFGSGTRLTVV.

This clonotype was picked up many times. This sequence joins TRBV10-3 and TRBJ2-7, with 11 positions matching TRBD1. The CDR3 runs to 15 residues. With 7 bases clipped from V and 2 bases from J, the junction kept 7 bases outside the gene matches. The V gene's germline CDR1 is ENHRY and CDR2 SYGVKD. The CDR3 sequence: CAIMAGTGGTYEQYF. CDR3 nucleotides: TGTGCCATCATGGCAGGGACAGGGGGGACCTACGAGCAGTACTTC.

In this sample, this clonotype turned up many times. The J gene is TRBJ1-5, the V gene TRBV29-1; 7 nucleotides match TRBD1. CDR3 length: 13 amino acids. CDR1 and CDR2 from the germline V gene are SQVTM and ANQGSEA. J gave up 5 bases and V 8 bases, and 9 bases lay outside the gene matches. The CDR3 protein is CSTQGGGDQPQHF. The CDR3 nucleotides are TGCAGCACCCAGGGAGGGGGCGATCAGCCCCAGCATTTT.

The J gene is TRBJ2-1, the V gene TRBV7-9, with 12 bases matching TRBD2. This CDR3 spans 16 amino acids. Unmatched junction bases numbered 4, after V lost 1 base and J lost 6 bases. Germline values: CDR1 SEHNR, CDR2 FQNEAQ (reference sequence). In DNA form, the CDR3 reads TGTGCCAGCAGCTTAGGGACTAGCGGGATCCCCAATGAGCAGTTCTTC. Protein sequence: CASSLGTSGIPNEQFF. The whole variable domain, filled in from reference TRBV7-9 and TRBJ2-1, reads DTGVSQNPRHKITKRGQNVTFRCDPISEHNRLYWYRQTLGQGPEFLTYFQNEAQLEKSRLLSDRFSAERPKGSFSTLEIQRTEQGDSAMYLCASSLGTSGIPNEQFFGPGTRLTVL.

This clonotype was counted only a few times. V and J are TRBV12-3 or TRBV12-4 and TRBJ1-1; D ambiguous. Trimming shortened V by 3 bases and J by 7 bases, and 9 bases separated the two germline ends. CDR3 size: 12 residues. CDR3 protein: CASSFDTLEAFF. The CDR3, as DNA: TGTGCCAGCAGTTTCGACACCCTTGAAGCTTTCTTT.

CDR3 sequence (DNA): TGTGCCAGCTCACCAAGACAGGGGCGCTCTGGAAACACCATATATTTT. Translating it yields CASSPRQGRSGNTIYF. The rearrangement links TRBV18 to TRBJ1-3; TRBD1 matches 8 bases. V gave up 2 bases and J gave up 0 bases; unmatched junction bases: 3. Germline assignment: CDR1 KGHSH and CDR2 LQKENI. The CDR3 length is 16 residues.